The 8 T cell receptor beta chains below were found in one sample sequenced in a study of cytomegalovirus exposure and HLA in healthy donors. 60 Vbeta and 13 Jbeta primers were used in PCR. The repertoire was sequenced with immunoSEQ multiplex PCR; TCRdb's copy has only in-frame clones and lacks some. The sample includes about 130,000 clones, roughly 84% of them seen just once. Sequencing was done on a sample of PBMCs. The receptors originated from a man aged 45 to 65 in good health and CMV-seronegative.

The gene calls are TRBV4-1 and TRBJ2-1; TRBD2 aligns across 14 bases. Looked up from germline, CDR1 is MGHRA and CDR2 is YSYEKL. V was pared by 4 bases and J by 8 bases, with 19 bases of the junction left unmatched. The CDR3 is 20 amino acids. CDR3 region: CASSPSGGARLAGGADEQFF. The CDR3 DNA follows: TGCGCCAGCAGCCCTTCCGGCGGGGCCCGACTAGCGGGGGGGGCTGATGAGCAGTTCTTC.

V gene TRBV5-1 combines with J gene TRBJ2-3, with TRBD1 identical over 7 bases. After removal of 4 bases from V and 3 bases from J, the junction contained 2 bases not matched to a gene. Germline CDR1 is SGHRS and CDR2 is YFSETQ. This CDR3 has 13 residues. The CDR3 DNA is TGCGCCAGCAGCAAACAGGGGACAGATACGCAGTATTTT. Its translation: CASSKQGTDTQYF.

This CDR3 is CASSPGGTSDTEAFF. The CDR3, as DNA: TGTGCCAGCAGTCCAGGGGGGACTTCTGACACTGAAGCTTTCTTT. The genes are TRBV27 and TRBJ1-1, with 7 bases identical to TRBD1. The CDR3 covers 15 residues. V dropped 5 bases and J dropped 3; count of bases not matched to a gene: 9. The germline V gene encodes CDR1 MNHEY and CDR2 SMNVEV (reference sequence).

The chain uses TRBV7-2 and TRBJ2-1, with TRBD2 identical over 10 bases. Germline CDR1 and CDR2: SGHTA and FQGNSA. V gave up 4 bases and J gave up 4 bases; unmatched junction bases: 4. CDR3 size: 15 residues. The DNA for the CDR3 is TGTGCCAGCAGCTGGGTAGCGGGGGGTTACAATGAGCAGTTCTTC. Translating it yields CASSWVAGGYNEQFF. Using reference TRBV7-2 and TRBJ2-1 for the parts outside the CDR3, the full variable domain is GAGVSQSPSNKVTEKGKDVELRCDPISGHTALYWYRQSLGQGLEFLIYFQGNSAPDKSGLPSDRFSAERTGGSVSTLTIQRTQQEDSAVYLCASSWVAGGYNEQFFGPGTRLTVL.

V and J are TRBV4-1 and TRBJ2-5; D remains unclear. The V and J ends lost 4 bases and 4 bases respectively, with 10 bases between them. This CDR3 comprises 13 residues. Germline V lookup: CDR1 MGHRA, CDR2 YSYEKL. This chain's CDR3 is CASSPNLRETQYF. CDR3 bases: TGCGCCAGCAGCCCGAACCTAAGAGAGACCCAGTACTTC.

The chain links TRBV27 to TRBJ1-2; 8 bases align to TRBD1. The CDR3 totals 15 residues. Germline-derived CDR1 and CDR2 are MNHEY and SMNVEV (reference sequence). The V gene end was trimmed by 4 bases and the J gene end by 4 bases; junction bases not matched to a gene: 8. CDR3 in amino acids: CASSYGQGTAYGYTF. CDR3 DNA sequence: TGTGCCAGCAGTTACGGACAGGGAACAGCCTATGGCTACACCTTC.

This chain connects TRBV4-1 to TRBJ1-3; tentative D call: TRBD1 (6 bases). The CDR3 has 15 residues. Per the germline V gene, CDR1 is MGHRA and CDR2 is YSYEKL. The ends were cut back, 4 bases at V and 4 bases at J, with 14 bases in the middle. CDR3 bases: TGCGCCAGCAGCCCAGAGAAGGGGACAGGAAACACCATATATTTT. Its protein is CASSPEKGTGNTIYF.

The chain couples TRBV19 to TRBJ1-1, with TRBD1 matching 10 bases. The CDR3 spans 20 residues. Per germline, CDR1 LNHDA and CDR2 SQIVND (reference sequence). V lost 4 bases to trimming and J lost 0 bases; unmatched junction nucleotides: 17. The CDR3 loop reads CASSRPGQGRIKGMNTEAFF. The DNA for the CDR3 is TGTGCCAGTAGTAGACCGGGACAGGGGCGCATTAAGGGCATGAACACTGAAGCTTTCTTT.